This T cell receptor (beta chain) was obtained from a study of OX40 agonist ivuxolimab in advanced cancers. Turning to the study itself: One patient with hepatocellular carcinoma and two with cutaneous melanoma, three in all, had partial responses. General study findings and limits: Averaging showed that CD8+ T cells had more expanded clones than CD4+ did.

Autoimmune disease history or systemic immunosuppression led to patient exclusion. Remarks on this clone: Its antigen is as yet unknown.

V was pared by 2 bases and J by 4 bases, with 9 bases between. Per germline, CDR1 MNHEY and CDR2 SVGAGI. The CDR3 extends over 14 amino acids. Produced via immunoSEQ multiplex PCR; TCRdb's table is partial and in-frame only. The data contain some 30,000 clones, around 87% of them singletons. The chain has TRBV6-5 and TRBJ1-5, with D possibly being TRBD1 (5 bases). This receptor was obtained from an adult with an advanced solid tumor such as melanoma, head and neck, liver or kidney cancer. The specimen was CD4+ or CD8+ T cells sorted from blood, collected in a trial of the OX40 agonist ivuxolimab. The CDR3 reads CASSYMGGNQPQHF. The CDR3 DNA reads as TGTGCCAGCAGTTACATGGGGGGGAATCAGCCCCAGCATTTT.